The clone carrying this T cell receptor (beta chain) showed up many times. Its antigen is undetermined. A TCRbeta library incorporating unique molecular identifiers was prepared. In TCRdb, the PCR reads were re-called with MiXCR into one record per CDR3 protein. Of 480,000 or so distinct CDR3 sequences listed, about 10% are singletons. These data belong to a study of T-cell reconstitution after alpha-beta-depleted transplantation in children. Study-level results: Some patients owed their high day-60 TCRbeta diversity to surviving recipient T cells and thymic progenitors. Expanded graft clones, several hundred of them, were reportedly the source of alpha-beta T cells about two months after transplant.

The CDR3 sequence is 15 residues long. V was pared by 5 bases and J by 2 bases, with 6 bases of the junction left unmatched. The starting material was PBMCs, obtained before TCRalphabeta/CD19-depleted stem cell transplant. The sequence came from a child aged 2 to 9 with inherited bone marrow failure, due to receive a stem cell transplant. The genes are TRBV12-3 or TRBV12-4 and TRBJ2-3; 8 bases are a match to TRBD1. The CDR3 protein is CASSPGTGLTDTQYF. CDR3 nucleotide sequence: TGTGCCAGCAGTCCCGGGACAGGCCTCACAGATACGCAGTATTTT.